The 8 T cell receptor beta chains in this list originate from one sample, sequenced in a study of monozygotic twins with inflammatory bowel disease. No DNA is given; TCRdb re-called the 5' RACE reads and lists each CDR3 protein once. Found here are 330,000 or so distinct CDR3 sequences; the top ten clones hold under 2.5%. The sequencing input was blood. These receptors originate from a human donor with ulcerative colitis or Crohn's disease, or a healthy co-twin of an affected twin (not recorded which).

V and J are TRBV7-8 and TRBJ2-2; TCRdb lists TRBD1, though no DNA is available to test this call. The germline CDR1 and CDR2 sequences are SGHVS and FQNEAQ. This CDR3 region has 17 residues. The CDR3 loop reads CASSTLTQGTGGGELFF.

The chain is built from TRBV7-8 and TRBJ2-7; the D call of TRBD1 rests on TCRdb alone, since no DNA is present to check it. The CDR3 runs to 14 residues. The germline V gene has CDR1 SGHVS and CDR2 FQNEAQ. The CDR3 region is CASSLPQDDYEQYF.

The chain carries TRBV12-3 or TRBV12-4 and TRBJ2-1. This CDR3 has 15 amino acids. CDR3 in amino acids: CASSLASGKHNEQFF.

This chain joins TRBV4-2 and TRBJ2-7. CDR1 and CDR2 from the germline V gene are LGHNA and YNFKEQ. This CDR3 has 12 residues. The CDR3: CASSQTHYEQYF.

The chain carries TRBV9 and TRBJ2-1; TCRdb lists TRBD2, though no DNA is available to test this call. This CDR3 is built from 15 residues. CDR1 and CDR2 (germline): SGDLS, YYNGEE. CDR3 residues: CASAIGQGKGHEQFF.

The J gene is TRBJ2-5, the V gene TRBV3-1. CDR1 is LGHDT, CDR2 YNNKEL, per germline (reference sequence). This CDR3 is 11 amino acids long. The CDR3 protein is CASSQVGTQYF.

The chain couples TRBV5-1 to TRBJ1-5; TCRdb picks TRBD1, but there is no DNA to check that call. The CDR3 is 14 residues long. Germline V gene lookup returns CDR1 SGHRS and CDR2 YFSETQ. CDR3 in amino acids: CASSLSPGQQPQHF.

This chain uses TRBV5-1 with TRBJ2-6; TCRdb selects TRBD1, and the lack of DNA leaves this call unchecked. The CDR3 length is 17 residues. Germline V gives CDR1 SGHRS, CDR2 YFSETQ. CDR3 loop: CASSKDRVASGANVLTF. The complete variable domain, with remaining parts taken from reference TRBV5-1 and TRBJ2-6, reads KAGVTQTPRYLIKTRGQQVTLSCSPISGHRSVSWYQQTPGQGLQFLFEYFSETQRNKGNFPGRFSGRQFSNSRSEMNVSTLELGDSALYLCASSKDRVASGANVLTFGAGSRLTVL.